The 24 T cell receptor beta chains in this list originate from one sample, sequenced in a study of T cell repertoires in cytomegalovirus infection. MiXCR, applied by TCRdb to the reads, yields one record per CDR3 protein. The data contain 150,000 to 200,000 distinct CDR3 sequences, 28% of them singletons. The sequencing input was PBMCs. All receptors come from a human donor in good health (CMV status not recorded). Some clones in this sample may be carry-over from other donors' samples.

This clonotype appeared many times. This sequence joins TRBV7-2 and TRBJ1-3; weak D call: TRBD1 (6 bases). Looked up from germline, CDR1 is SGHTA and CDR2 is FQGNSA. V shed 5 bases and J shed 0 bases, with 11 bases lying between them. CDR3 length equals 15 residues. In DNA form, the CDR3 reads TGTGCCAGCAGCCCAGACAGGTTCTCTGGAAACACCATATATTTT. Amino acid sequence: CASSPDRFSGNTIYF.

This clonotype has only a few counts. The V gene is TRBV7-2, the J gene TRBJ2-2; unclear D gene. The germline gives CDR1 SGHTA, CDR2 FQGNSA. V lost 1 base, J lost 0 bases, and 9 bases lay in between. The CDR3 contains 16 residues. The CDR3 loop reads CASSLEELTNTGELFF. The CDR3 nucleotides are TGTGCCAGCAGCTTAGAGGAACTAACGAACACCGGGGAGCTGTTTTTT.

The chain uses TRBV15 and TRBJ2-3, with D uncertain. Trimming stripped 5 bases from V and 5 bases from J, with 5 bases between. The CDR3 loop spans 11 amino acids. CDR1 and CDR2 from the germline V gene are LNHNV and YYDKDF (reference sequence). In DNA, the CDR3 is TGTGCCACCAGCCTACAAGATACGCAGTATTTT. Amino acids: CATSLQDTQYF. Looking up the rest from reference TRBV15 and TRBJ2-3 gives the full variable domain: DAMVIQNPRYQVTQFGKPVTLSCSQTLNHNVMYWYQQKSSQAPKLLFHYYDKDFNNEADTPDNFQSRRPNTSFCFLDIRSPGLGDTAMYLCATSLQDTQYFGPGTRLTVL.

This clonotype was found many times. The chain couples TRBV7-2 to TRBJ1-2, with D perhaps TRBD1 (6 bases). Germline values: CDR1 SGHTA, CDR2 FQGNSA. Trimming pared 2 bases from V and 8 bases from J, leaving 12 bases between. CDR3 length: 13 amino acids. CDR3 in amino acids: CASSLTGWEGYTF. The CDR3 coding sequence is TGTGCCAGCAGCTTAACAGGGTGGGAAGGCTACACCTTC.

This clonotype was picked up a small number of times. The chain recombines TRBV6-1 with TRBJ1-1; D remains ambiguous. The CDR3 is made up of 15 amino acids. Germline loops: CDR1 MNHNS, CDR2 SASEGT. The V and J ends lost 1 base and 5 bases respectively, with 14 bases between them. CDR3: CASSEVSNIGTEAFF. The CDR3 bases are TGTGCCAGCAGTGAAGTGAGCAACATAGGAACTGAAGCTTTCTTT.

Remarks on this clonotype: Its ends do not fully match the called genes, so a read error is possible. V is TRBV7-2 and J is TRBJ2-7, with D perhaps matching TRBD2 (6 bases). The CDR3 contains 14 residues. From germline, CDR1 is SGHTA and CDR2 FQGNSA. This CDR3 is CASSLGTFSHEQYF. The CDR3 region has the DNA TGTGCCAGCAGCCTCGGGACTTTCTCCCACGAGCAGTACTTC.

The V and J genes are TRBV3-1 and TRBJ2-7, with D tentatively TRBD1 or TRBD2 (5 bases each). Trimming removed 6 bases from V and 3 bases from J, with 9 bases in between. From germline, CDR1 is LGHDT and CDR2 YNNKEL (reference sequence). This CDR3 spans 12 amino acids. CDR3 sequence: CASSSGSYEQYF. CDR3 bases: TGTGCCAGCAGTTCAGGGAGCTACGAGCAGTACTTC.

This chain joins TRBV20-1 and TRBJ1-1; no firm D call. Trimming took 1 base from V and 8 from J, leaving 14 bases between them. The CDR3 contains 13 residues. Germline CDR1 is DFQATT and CDR2 is SNEGSKA (reference sequence). The chain's CDR3 is CSARGDANAEAFF. The CDR3 DNA follows: TGCAGTGCTAGAGGAGACGCAAATGCAGAAGCTTTCTTT.

This clonotype appeared many times. This sequence joins TRBV7-6 and TRBJ1-1; 9 nucleotides agree with TRBD1. The CDR3 spans 16 residues. V lost 4 bases to trimming and J lost 2 bases; unmatched junction nucleotides: 8. The V gene's germline CDR1 is SGHVS and CDR2 FNYEAQ. Here the CDR3 DNA reads TGTGCCAGCAGCTCCCCCTACAGGGGGCTAAACACTGAAGCTTTCTTT. Its translation: CASSSPYRGLNTEAFF.

V gene TRBV7-8 combines with J gene TRBJ2-1; 10 bases align to TRBD2. This CDR3 has 15 amino acids. CDR1 SGHVS and CDR2 FQNEAQ come from the germline V gene. After removal of 4 bases from V and 6 bases from J, the junction contained 6 bases not matched to a gene. This chain's CDR3 is CASSSTGTSANEQFF. CDR3 DNA: TGTGCCAGCAGCTCAACCGGGACTAGCGCCAATGAGCAGTTCTTC.

The chain employs TRBV12-3 or TRBV12-4 and TRBJ2-5, with D unclear. Deletions cut 6 bases from V and 4 bases from J, with 9 bases between. CDR3 size: 12 residues. This chain's CDR3 is CASSRTGETQYF. The CDR3 nucleotides are TGTGCCAGCAGCAGGACCGGAGAGACCCAGTACTTC.

Only a few counts were recorded for this clonotype. This rearrangement joins TRBV7-9 to TRBJ1-1; the D is unclear. This CDR3 is built from 15 residues. V gave up 6 bases and J gave up 2 bases, with 16 bases separating them. The V gene's germline CDR1 is SEHNR and CDR2 FQNEAQ (reference sequence). CDR3 DNA sequence: TGTGCCAGCAGACCCGGACCGGGCCAAAACACTGAAGCTTTCTTT. It translates to CASRPGPGQNTEAFF.

This clonotype was counted only a few times. The chain combines TRBV5-6 with TRBJ1-1; 11 bases are a match to TRBD1. CDR1 and CDR2 (germline): SGHDT, YYEEEE. The CDR3 is made up of 16 amino acids. After removal of 4 bases from V and 4 bases from J, the junction contained 9 bases not matched to a gene. DNA of the CDR3: TGTGCCAGCAGCAGGGACAGGGGGTCCCGGGGCACTGAAGCTTTCTTT. Translation: CASSRDRGSRGTEAFF.

The chain combines TRBV5-6 with TRBJ2-1; D is possibly TRBD1 (5 bases). Trimming removed 4 bases at V and 4 bases at J, with 12 bases between. Germline CDR1 reads SGHDT; CDR2 reads YYEEEE. This CDR3 region has 14 residues. CDR3 protein: CASSHPTAYNEQFF. CDR3 nucleotides: TGTGCCAGCAGCCACCCGACAGCGTACAATGAGCAGTTCTTC.

This clonotype has a handful of counts. The rearrangement uses TRBV27 and TRBJ1-6; the D gene is possibly TRBD1 (6 bases). Germline CDR1 MNHEY, CDR2 SMNVEV (reference sequence). Between the trimmed V and J ends, which lost 3 bases and 0 bases, there was a span of 15 bases. The CDR3 runs 18 residues. In DNA, the CDR3 is TGTGCCAGCAGTTTGGGAGGACAGCGGAGCTCCTATAATTCACCCCTCCACTTT. It yields the protein CASSLGGQRSSYNSPLHF.

The chain combines TRBV29-1 with TRBJ2-2; TRBD1 is a possible D gene (5 bases). CDR3 length equals 14 residues. V lost 7 bases and J 3 bases, leaving 15 bases between the germline ends. Germline V gene data show CDR1 as SQVTM and CDR2 as ANQGSEA. DNA for the CDR3: TGCAGCGGACGCAGGTTAGGGGACACCGGGGAGCTGTTTTTT. Translating it yields CSGRRLGDTGELFF.

This clonotype was found a few times. The chain recombines TRBV5-4 with TRBJ2-3; a possible D gene is TRBD2 (7 bases). Germline CDR1 reads SGHNT; CDR2 reads YYREEE (reference sequence). Trimming shortened V by 3 bases and J by 3 bases, and 17 bases separated the two germline ends. The CDR3 is 16 residues long. The CDR3 DNA follows: TGTGCCAGCAGCTCGACCGGGCGGGGGCTTACAGATACGCAGTATTTT. Its translation: CASSSTGRGLTDTQYF.

This clonotype was counted ten times or more. V gene TRBV7-2 combines with J gene TRBJ2-5, with D tentatively TRBD2 (6 bases). The CDR3 consists of 15 residues. V was trimmed by 2 bases and J by 2 bases, leaving 12 bases between them. Germline V gene lookup returns CDR1 SGHTA and CDR2 FQGNSA. CDR3 region: CASSLWPGRQETQYF. CDR3 sequence (DNA): TGTGCCAGCAGCTTATGGCCAGGGAGGCAAGAGACCCAGTACTTC.

This clonotype showed up just a few times. V gene TRBV2 combines with J gene TRBJ1-2, with D maybe TRBD1 (5 bases). V was trimmed by 5 bases and J by 6 bases, leaving 19 bases between them. The CDR3 contains 15 residues. Germline CDR1 is SNHLY and CDR2 is FYNNEI. CDR3 sequence reads: CASSFFRAGVNGYTF. The CDR3 bases are TGTGCCAGCAGTTTCTTCAGGGCGGGAGTGAATGGCTACACCTTC.

The chain uses TRBV29-1 and TRBJ1-5; 9 bases agree with TRBD1. CDR1 and CDR2 (germline): SQVTM, ANQGSEA. Losses at the gene ends were 5 bases for V and 7 bases for J; bases not matched to a gene: 6. The CDR3 is made up of 13 amino acids. This CDR3 reads CSVLGQGSQPQHF. The CDR3 nucleotides are TGCAGCGTTTTGGGACAGGGCAGCCAGCCCCAGCATTTT.

V usage is TRBV6-5 and J usage is TRBJ1-1; a weak D match, TRBD1 (5 bases). The CDR3 is made up of 14 amino acids. The V end was cut by 4 bases, the J end by 3 bases, with 12 bases between. CDR1 and CDR2 from the germline V gene are MNHEY and SVGAGI. The CDR3 reads CASSSLLGDTEAFF. The CDR3 DNA is TGTGCCAGCAGTTCCCTGTTGGGGGACACTGAAGCTTTCTTT.

The chain joins TRBV6-6 to TRBJ2-2; either TRBD1 or TRBD2 may supply D (6 bases each). This CDR3 is built from 17 residues. Germline V gene lookup returns CDR1 MNHNY and CDR2 SVGAGI (reference sequence). V shed 0 bases and J shed 6 bases, with 17 bases lying between them. CDR3 in DNA: TGTGCCAGCAGTTACTCGAGTTTTGGGGGGCTGGCCGGGGAGCTGTTTTTT. This sequence encodes CASSYSSFGGLAGELFF.

This clonotype was recorded a few times. The chain couples TRBV6-5 to TRBJ2-2; unclear D gene. Per germline, CDR1 MNHEY and CDR2 SVGAGI. The CDR3 is made up of 14 amino acids. The V end was cut by 6 bases, the J end by 7 bases, with 15 bases between. The CDR3 DNA reads TGTGCCAGCAGGGATACAGACGTTGGCGGGGAGCTGTTTTTT. This translates into CASRDTDVGGELFF.

Concerning this clonotype itself: A single base separates this from a much larger clone, so it may be a read error. In this CDR3 the conserved last residue, phenylalanine or tryptophan, is missing, so a read error is likely. V usage is TRBV4-1 and J usage is TRBJ1-2; 8 nucleotides line up with TRBD1. Per germline, CDR1 MGHRA and CDR2 YSYEKL. The CDR3 length is 14 residues. V gave up 4 bases and J gave up 4 bases; unmatched junction bases: 5. The CDR3 nucleotides are TGCGCCAGCAGCCCAGGACAGGGCTTCTATGGCTACACCTAC. As protein: CASSPGQGFYGYTY.